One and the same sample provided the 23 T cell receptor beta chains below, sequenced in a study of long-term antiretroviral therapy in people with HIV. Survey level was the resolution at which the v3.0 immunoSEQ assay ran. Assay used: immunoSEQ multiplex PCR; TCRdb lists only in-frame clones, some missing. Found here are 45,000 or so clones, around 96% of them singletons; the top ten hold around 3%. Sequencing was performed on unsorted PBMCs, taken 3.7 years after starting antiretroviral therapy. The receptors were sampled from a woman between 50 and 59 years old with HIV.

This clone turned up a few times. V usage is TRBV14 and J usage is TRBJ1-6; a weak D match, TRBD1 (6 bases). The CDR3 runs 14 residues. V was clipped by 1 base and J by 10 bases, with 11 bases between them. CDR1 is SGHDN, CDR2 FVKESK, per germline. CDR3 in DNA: TGTGCCAGCAGCCAAGGTCGAGGGGGGTCACCCCTCCACTTT. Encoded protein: CASSQGRGGSPLHF.

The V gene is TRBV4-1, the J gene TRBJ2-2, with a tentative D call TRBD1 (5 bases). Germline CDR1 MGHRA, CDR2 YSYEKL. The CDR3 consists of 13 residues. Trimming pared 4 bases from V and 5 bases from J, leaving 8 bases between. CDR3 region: CASSRQGTGELFF. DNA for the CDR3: TGCGCCAGCAGCCGGCAGGGAACCGGGGAGCTGTTTTTT.

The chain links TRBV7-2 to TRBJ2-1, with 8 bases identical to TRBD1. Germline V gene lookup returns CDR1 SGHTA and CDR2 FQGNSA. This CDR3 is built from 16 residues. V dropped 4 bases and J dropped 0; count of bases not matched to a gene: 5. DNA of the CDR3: TGTGCCAGCAGCTCGACCGGGACAGGCTCCTACAATGAGCAGTTCTTC. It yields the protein CASSSTGTGSYNEQFF. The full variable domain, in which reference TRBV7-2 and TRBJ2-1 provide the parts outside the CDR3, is GAGVSQSPSNKVTEKGKDVELRCDPISGHTALYWYRQSLGQGLEFLIYFQGNSAPDKSGLPSDRFSAERTGGSVSTLTIQRTQQEDSAVYLCASSSTGTGSYNEQFFGPGTRLTVL.

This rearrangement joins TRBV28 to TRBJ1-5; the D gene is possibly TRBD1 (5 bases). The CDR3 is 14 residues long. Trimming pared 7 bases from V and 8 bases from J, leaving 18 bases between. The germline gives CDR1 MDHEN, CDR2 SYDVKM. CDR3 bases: TGTGCCAGCACCTGGGGCAAGGCGGGTGAGCCCCAGCATTTT. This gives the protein CASTWGKAGEPQHF.

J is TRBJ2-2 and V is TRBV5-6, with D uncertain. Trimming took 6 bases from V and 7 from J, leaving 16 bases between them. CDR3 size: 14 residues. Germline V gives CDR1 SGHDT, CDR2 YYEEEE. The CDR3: CASTRGLIDGELFF. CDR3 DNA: TGTGCCAGCACCCGCGGCCTTATTGACGGGGAGCTGTTTTTT.

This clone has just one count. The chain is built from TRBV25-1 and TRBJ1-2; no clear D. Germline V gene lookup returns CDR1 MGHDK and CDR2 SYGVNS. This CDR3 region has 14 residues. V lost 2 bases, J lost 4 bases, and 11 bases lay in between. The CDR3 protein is CASSEVKETYGYTF. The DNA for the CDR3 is TGTGCCAGCAGTGAAGTAAAAGAAACCTATGGCTACACCTTC.

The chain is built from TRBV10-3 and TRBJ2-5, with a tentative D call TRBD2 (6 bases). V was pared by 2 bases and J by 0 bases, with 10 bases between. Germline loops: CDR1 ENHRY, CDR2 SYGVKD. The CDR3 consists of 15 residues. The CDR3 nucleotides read TGTGCCATCAGTGAGGGGACTTCCTACCAAGAGACCCAGTACTTC. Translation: CAISEGTSYQETQYF.

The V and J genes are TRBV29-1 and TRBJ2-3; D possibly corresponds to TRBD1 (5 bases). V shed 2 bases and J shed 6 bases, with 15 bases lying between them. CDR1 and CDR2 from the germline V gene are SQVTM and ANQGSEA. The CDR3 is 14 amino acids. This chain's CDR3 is CSVEPPSTDDTQYF. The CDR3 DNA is TGCAGCGTTGAACCCCCCTCGACAGACGATACGCAGTATTTT.

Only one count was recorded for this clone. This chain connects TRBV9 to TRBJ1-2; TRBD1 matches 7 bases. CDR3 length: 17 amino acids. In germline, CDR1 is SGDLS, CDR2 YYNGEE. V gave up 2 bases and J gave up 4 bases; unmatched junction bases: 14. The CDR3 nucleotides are TGTGCCAGCAGCGTTGGGGAGAGGGGGCGCGGGGCCTATGGCTACACCTTC. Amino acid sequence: CASSVGERGRGAYGYTF.

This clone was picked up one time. The CDR3 loop reads CASSLTITGQPQHF. CDR3 nucleotide sequence: TGTGCCAGCAGCTTAACCATAACAGGACAGCCCCAGCATTTT. V and J are TRBV7-2 and TRBJ1-5; possibly TRBD1 for D (5 bases). There are 14 residues in the CDR3. Trimming cost V 2 bases and J 7 bases, with 12 bases left between them. Germline V lookup: CDR1 SGHTA, CDR2 FQGNSA.

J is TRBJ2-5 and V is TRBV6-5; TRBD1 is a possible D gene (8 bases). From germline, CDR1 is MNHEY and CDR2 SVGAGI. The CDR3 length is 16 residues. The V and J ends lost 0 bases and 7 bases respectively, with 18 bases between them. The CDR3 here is CASSYSPGGGEGTQYF. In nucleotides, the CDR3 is TGTGCCAGCAGTTACTCGCCAGGGGGCGGGGAGGGGACCCAGTACTTC.

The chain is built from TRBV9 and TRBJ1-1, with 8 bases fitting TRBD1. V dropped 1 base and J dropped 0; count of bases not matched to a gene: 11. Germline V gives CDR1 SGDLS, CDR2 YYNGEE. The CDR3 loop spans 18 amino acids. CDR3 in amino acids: CASSVKPDRVAVNTEAFF. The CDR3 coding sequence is TGTGCCAGCAGCGTAAAGCCGGACAGGGTAGCGGTGAACACTGAAGCTTTCTTT. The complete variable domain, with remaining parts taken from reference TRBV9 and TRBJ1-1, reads DSGVTQTPKHLITATGQRVTLRCSPRSGDLSVYWYQQSLDQGLQFLIQYYNGEERAKGNILERFSAQQFPDLHSELNLSSLELGDSALYFCASSVKPDRVAVNTEAFFGQGTRLTVV.

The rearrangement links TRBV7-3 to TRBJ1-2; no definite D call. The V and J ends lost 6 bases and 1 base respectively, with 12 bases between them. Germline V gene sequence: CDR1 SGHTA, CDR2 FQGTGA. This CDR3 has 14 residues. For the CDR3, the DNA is TGTGCCAGCAGTCCATCCGGGGTTAACTATGGCTACACCTTC. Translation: CASSPSGVNYGYTF.

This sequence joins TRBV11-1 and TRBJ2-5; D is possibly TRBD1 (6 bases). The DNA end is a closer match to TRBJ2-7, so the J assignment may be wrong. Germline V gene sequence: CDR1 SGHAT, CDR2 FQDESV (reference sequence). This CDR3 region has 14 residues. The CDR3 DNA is TGTGCCAGCAGCTTACCAAACAGGGCCTACGAGCAGTACTTC. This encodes CASSLPNRAYEQYF.

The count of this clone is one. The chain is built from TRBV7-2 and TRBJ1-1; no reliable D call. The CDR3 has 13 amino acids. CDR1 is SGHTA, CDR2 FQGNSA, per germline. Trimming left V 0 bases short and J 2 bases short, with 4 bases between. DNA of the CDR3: TGTGCCAGCAGCTTAGCAGGAAACACTGAAGCTTTCTTT. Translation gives CASSLAGNTEAFF.

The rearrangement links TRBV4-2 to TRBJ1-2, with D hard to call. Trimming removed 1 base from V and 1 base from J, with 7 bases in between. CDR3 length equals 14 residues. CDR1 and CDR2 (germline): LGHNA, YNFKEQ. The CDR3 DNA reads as TGTGCCAGCAGCCAAGTGGCGGATAACTATGGCTACACCTTC. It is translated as CASSQVADNYGYTF.

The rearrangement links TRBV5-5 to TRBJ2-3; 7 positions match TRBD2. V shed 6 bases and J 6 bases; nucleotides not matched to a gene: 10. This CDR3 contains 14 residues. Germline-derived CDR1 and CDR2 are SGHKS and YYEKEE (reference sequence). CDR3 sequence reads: CASTRREAPDTQYF. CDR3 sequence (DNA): TGTGCCAGCACCCGCCGGGAGGCCCCGGATACGCAGTATTTT.

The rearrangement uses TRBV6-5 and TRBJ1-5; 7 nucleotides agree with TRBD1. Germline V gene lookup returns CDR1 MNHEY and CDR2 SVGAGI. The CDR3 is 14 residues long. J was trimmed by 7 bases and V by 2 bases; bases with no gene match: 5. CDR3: CASSYLGGGQPQHF. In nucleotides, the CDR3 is TGTGCCAGCAGTTACCTAGGGGGCGGACAGCCCCAGCATTTT.

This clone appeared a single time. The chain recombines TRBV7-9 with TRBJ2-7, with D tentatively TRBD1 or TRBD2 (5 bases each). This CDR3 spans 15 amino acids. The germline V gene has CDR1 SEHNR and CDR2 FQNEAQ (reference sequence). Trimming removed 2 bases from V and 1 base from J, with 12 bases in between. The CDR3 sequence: CASSLREGTSYEQYF. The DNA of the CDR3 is TGTGCCAGCAGCTTACGCGAGGGGACGTCCTACGAGCAGTACTTC.

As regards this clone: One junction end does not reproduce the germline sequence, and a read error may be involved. This CDR3 reads CASSLGNPGELFF. For the CDR3, the DNA is TGTGCTAGCAGCCTGGGGAATCCTGGGGAACTGTTTTTT. The V gene is TRBV7-7, the J gene TRBJ1-4; D gene unclear. Germline V gene data show CDR1 as SSHAT and CDR2 as FNYEAQ (reference sequence). The CDR3 is made up of 13 amino acids.

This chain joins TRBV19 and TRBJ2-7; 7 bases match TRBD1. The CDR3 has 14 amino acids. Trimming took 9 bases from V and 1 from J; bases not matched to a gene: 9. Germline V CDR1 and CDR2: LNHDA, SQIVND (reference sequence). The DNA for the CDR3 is TGTGCCAGCCAGGACCCGGGACAGTCCTACGAGCAGTACTTC. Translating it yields CASQDPGQSYEQYF.

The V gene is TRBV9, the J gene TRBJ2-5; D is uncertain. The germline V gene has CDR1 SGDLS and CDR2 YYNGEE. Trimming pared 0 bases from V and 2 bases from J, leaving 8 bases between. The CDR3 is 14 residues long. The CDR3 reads CASSVGRSQETQYF. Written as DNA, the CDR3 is TGTGCCAGCAGCGTAGGGCGGTCGCAAGAGACCCAGTACTTC.

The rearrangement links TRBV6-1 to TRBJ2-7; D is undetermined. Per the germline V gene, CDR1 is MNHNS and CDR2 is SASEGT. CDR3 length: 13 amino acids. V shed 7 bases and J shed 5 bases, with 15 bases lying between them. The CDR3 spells CASIAGSIDEQYF. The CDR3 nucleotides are TGTGCCAGCATCGCCGGGTCTATAGACGAGCAGTACTTC.